This T cell receptor beta chain was obtained from a study of cytomegalovirus exposure and HLA in healthy donors (dated by TCRdb to 2016 to 2017). For the study in its entirety: An earlier analysis of some 550 of the donors reported approximately 270 Gb of sequence data and about 100 million unique TCR beta sequences from about 200 million T cells. Of the approximately 400 genotyped donors, around 81% fell in the genetic ancestry cluster associated with self-reported Caucasian donors. In a later genetic analysis, genome-wide SNP genotypes for about 55% of the 666 donors were used, and that subset was treated as a discovery cohort. Roughly 300 gigabases of sequencing data and around 85 million unique TCR sequences made up an early release that covered nearly 650 HLA-typed donors. A later analysis re-examined previously published TCR beta repertoires from just over 650 donors and added high-resolution HLA genotyping to investigate patterns of TCR occurrence. Because of strong linkage in the cohort, 5 or 6 DR-DQ haplotypes were treated as single units for association and clustering. Among around 400 genotyped donors of the cohort, an average of around 250,000 unique TCR beta nucleotide sequences was sequenced per donor, of which approximately 18% were non-productive. Typing coverage varied by locus: roughly 629-640 donors for A, B, C, DRB1 and DQB1; approximately 520 for DQA1; some 610 for DPA1; roughly 470 for DPB1. The later analysis used no new phenotypic data to find candidate immune exposures, relying instead on TCR beta sequences and their occurrence across donors. Alongside the repertoire data, information on donor age, sex, ethnicity and CMV serostatus was compiled. Both class I and class II loci were covered by HLA typing, at four-digit resolution. In an earlier analysis of a few hundred of the donors, high-throughput TCR beta sequencing was used to judge whether each TCR beta V gene segment behaved as functional or pseudogenic. Using immunosequencing, the study profiled T cell repertoires from around 680 subjects and related those repertoires to cytomegalovirus serostatus. High-throughput TCR immunosequencing, statistical association of individual TCRs with disease status, and machine learning were combined to predict cytomegalovirus infection status. The study aimed to test whether signatures of past pathogen exposure could be identified by cataloging public T cell receptors. Besides the first cohort of some 670 subjects, a separate validation cohort made up of over 95 different subjects was used. Every discovery cohort repertoire had been produced on one sequencing platform. On the study overall, not on this receptor specifically: It was suggested by the authors that the approach could potentially be generalized to other disease states and immunological phenotypes. In a later analysis, the rate of TCR association differed among HLA loci, with DRB1 alleles having the most associated TCRs and HLA-C alleles having the fewest. A further reported finding was that TCR beta sequences accurately predicted the HLA-A and HLA-B alleles for most subjects in the first cohort. Sequencing depth was assumed to be roughly uniform across donors in the presence/absence analyses, though that assumption may not hold. The classifier was reported to diagnose cytomegalovirus status with high specificity and sensitivity in both the original and validation cohorts. Some IMGT-functional V segments, including TRBV6-2 and TRBV6-3, could not be told apart with the 87-base-pair reads, so those segments were excluded. A later genetic analysis reported fewer N-insertions in productive TCRs among donors in an Asian-associated ancestry cluster than the roughly 620-donor mean. In a later analysis, most CMV-associated TCR beta chains were found to appear HLA-restricted, with HLA associations seemingly driven largely by CMV exposure. Broadly in line with IMGT annotations, most TCR beta V segments showed up in productive rearrangements about 90% or about 30% of the time in an earlier analysis of 587 of the donors. Linkage disequilibrium might explain the correlated functional status among segregating V segments, but an unknown experimental factor could not be ruled out. A cluster of highly shared sequence variants was judged likely to represent a technical artifact of the sequencing pipeline. The earlier analysis of approximately 590 of the donors excluded seventeen rarely observed V segments, including chromosome 9 orphons, because counts were too low. Immune exposure information for the cohort was limited to CMV serostatus. V-gene and J-gene trimming of TCR beta chains was associated with a missense DCLRE1C variant in a later genetic analysis, and the association was replicated in an independent cohort. The study gave a list of some 150 TCR beta chains associated with cytomegalovirus. This cohort had only TCR beta chains sequenced, and the lack of alpha or paired-chain data limited which features could be detected. Because some donors lacked HLA typing at each locus, the association tests relied only on the typed subset. Assigning TCR associations to individual alleles was difficult when HLA alleles, especially DR and DQ, strongly co-occurred. According to a later analysis, parvovirus B19, influenza, CMV and Epstein-Barr virus appeared linked to several top co-occurrence clusters. Most TCR sequences were seen in very few donors, while some public TCRs were found in many individuals. At a false discovery rate of 0.05, a later analysis linked 15,000 to 20,000 TCR beta sequences to specific HLA alleles. Compared with equally common non-associated chains, HLA-associated TCR beta chains in a later analysis were more clonally expanded and had lower generation probabilities. In vitro tests confirmed that three of the cytomegalovirus-associated TCR beta chains recognize cytomegalovirus antigens.

On this clone itself: Its antigen target is currently unknown. Nothing much larger sits one base from this clone, and base qualities are not available.

The protocol used for the library was the immunoSEQ multiplex PCR assay. For the multiplex PCR, a mixture combining 60 forward primers for TCR Vbeta segments and 13 reverse primers for TCR Jbeta segments was used. The CDR3 region of rearranged TCR beta genes was amplified from genomic DNA by a multiplex PCR assay. The amplified TCR beta libraries were sequenced on the Illumina HiSeq System as 87-base-pair reads. The original pipeline was this. In a later analysis, 80 million or so unique TCR beta chains were counted across the approximately 640 repertoires, and approximately 11 million of these chains were shared by at least two donors. A nearest-neighbor algorithm error-corrected the raw reads and collapsed the reads into unique sequences, merging closely related sequences to remove PCR and sequencing errors. To assign V, D and J gene segments, CDR3 sequences were aligned to IMGT reference sequences. For a sequence to be retained, a match of at least six nucleotides was required to both a V gene segment and a J gene segment. A rearrangement was called productive if the CDR3 had no stop codons and remained in frame with V and J, and every other rearrangement was called non-productive. CDR3 was defined according to IMGT convention as the region running from the second conserved V-encoded cysteine to the conserved J-encoded phenylalanine. The earlier analysis of 550 to 650 of the donors excluded any sequence lacking an unambiguous match to a single V gene segment. An earlier analysis of over 450 of the donors classified V segments as functional when productive rearrangements were above 56.7% and as segregating when the standard deviation between donors was above 5%. A statistical classification framework was built to diagnose cytomegalovirus status from the catalog of TCR beta chain sequences. A later analysis assigned V and J genes by comparing TCR nucleotide sequences with IMGT/GENE-DB human TR gene sequences. In a later analysis, CDR3 sequences and most-parsimonious VDJ recombination scenarios were assigned using the TCRdist pipeline. A later analysis defined each TCR beta chain by its CDR3 amino acid sequence plus V-gene family, and excluded reads lacking a unique V-gene family. In a later analysis, 450 to 600 highly shared, low-generation-probability nucleotide sequences were removed to address suspected cross-contamination and a sequencing artifact. In a later analysis, a clonal expansion index for each public chain was calculated from normalized within-repertoire ranks of inferred template counts. In a later analysis, generation probabilities were computed with a VDJ recombination model fitted to out-of-frame rearrangements, and the resulting probabilities were checked against IGoR. Hypergeometric tests were used in a later analysis to score TCR-TCR, TCR-HLA and TCR-CMV co-occurrence, with a repertoire-size bias correction applied to the TCR pairs. False discovery rates were estimated in a later analysis by permuting HLA or CMV assignments 20 times. In a later analysis, co-occurring TCRs were grouped with DBSCAN, and TCRdist sequence similarity was added when clustering was performed within HLA-allele-positive subsets. Repertoires with fewer than 30,000 or more than 120,000 public chains, plus five repertoires with anomalous nucleotide sharing, were excluded from co-occurrence clustering. TCRdb limited this immuneACCESS table to in-frame rearrangements with V and J called. A share of clones is missing; checked studies link under half to unresolved V genes, and the rest is unexplained. The DNA gave D and trimming, while V, J and clone size come from that table. The sample has around 190,000 clones on record, around 77% of them singletons. The ten largest make up around 2.2% of the sample.

In total, approximately 700 healthy bone marrow donors made up the cohort. At the time of sampling, every cohort member was nominally healthy, though immune exposures that went unrecorded were likely present. The donor was CMV seronegative and belonged to the group of approximately 320 seronegative cohort members. Each donor provided a peripheral blood sample, and peripheral blood mononuclear cells were used for TCR beta sequencing. The Qiagen DNeasy Blood Extraction Kit was used to extract genomic DNA from the blood cell samples. From its cysteine to its phenylalanine, the CDR3 spans 13 amino acids. Just CDR3 DNA is preserved here, 39 bases in frame from base 1. The germline V gene provides CDR1 MDHEN and CDR2 SYDVKM. The junction shows trimming of 8 bases on V and 4 bases on J, plus 14 bases between the germline ends.

This sequence originates from a man aged 60-69 years in good health and CMV-seronegative. The chain uses TRBV28 and TRBJ1-1, with no confidently assigned D gene. The sequenced material came from PBMCs. DNA sequence: TGTGCCAGCGAGGAGGGCGGCTCCACTGAAGCTTTCTTT. It encodes CASEEGGSTEAFF.